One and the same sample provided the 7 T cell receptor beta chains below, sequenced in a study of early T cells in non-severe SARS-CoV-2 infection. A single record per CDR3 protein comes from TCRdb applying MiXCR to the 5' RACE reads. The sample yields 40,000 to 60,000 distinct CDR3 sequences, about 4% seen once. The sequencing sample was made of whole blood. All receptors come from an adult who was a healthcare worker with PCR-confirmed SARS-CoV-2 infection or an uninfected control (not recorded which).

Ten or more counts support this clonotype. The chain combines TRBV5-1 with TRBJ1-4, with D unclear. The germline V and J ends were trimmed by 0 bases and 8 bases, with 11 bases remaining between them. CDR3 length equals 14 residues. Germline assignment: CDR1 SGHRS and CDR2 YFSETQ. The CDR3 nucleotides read TGCGCCAGCAGCTTGGGGATAGGAAGCGAAAAACTGTTTTTT. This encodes CASSLGIGSEKLFF.

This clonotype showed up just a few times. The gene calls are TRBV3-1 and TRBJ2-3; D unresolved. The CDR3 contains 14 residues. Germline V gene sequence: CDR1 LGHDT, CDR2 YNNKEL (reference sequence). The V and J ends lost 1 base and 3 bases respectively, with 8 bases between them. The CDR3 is CASSQGDQTDTQYF. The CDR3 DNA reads TGTGCCAGCAGCCAAGGTGACCAGACAGATACGCAGTATTTT.

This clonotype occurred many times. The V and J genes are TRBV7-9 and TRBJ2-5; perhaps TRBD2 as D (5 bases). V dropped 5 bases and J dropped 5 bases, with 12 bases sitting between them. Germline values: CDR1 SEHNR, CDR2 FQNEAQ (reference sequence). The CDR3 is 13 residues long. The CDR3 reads CASSLREGETQYF. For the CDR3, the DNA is TGTGCCAGCAGCCTACGGGAAGGGGAGACCCAGTACTTC.

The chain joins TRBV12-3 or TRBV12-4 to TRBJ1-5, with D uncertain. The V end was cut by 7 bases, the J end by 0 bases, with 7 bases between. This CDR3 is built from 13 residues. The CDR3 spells CASTAYSNQPQHF. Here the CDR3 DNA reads TGTGCCAGCACGGCCTATAGCAATCAGCCCCAGCATTTT.

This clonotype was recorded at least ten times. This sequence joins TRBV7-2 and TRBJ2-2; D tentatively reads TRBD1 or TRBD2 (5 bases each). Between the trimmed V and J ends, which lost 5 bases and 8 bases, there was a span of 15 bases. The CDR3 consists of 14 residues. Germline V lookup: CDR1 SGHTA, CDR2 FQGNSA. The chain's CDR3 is CASSLDPGAGELFF. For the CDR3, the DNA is TGTGCCAGCAGCCTGGATCCCGGGGCTGGGGAGCTGTTTTTT.

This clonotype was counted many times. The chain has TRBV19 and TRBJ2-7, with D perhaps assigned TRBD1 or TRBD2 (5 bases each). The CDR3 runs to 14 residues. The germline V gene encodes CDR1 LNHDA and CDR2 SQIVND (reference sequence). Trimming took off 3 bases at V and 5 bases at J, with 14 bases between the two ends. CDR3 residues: CASSMAQGVNEQYF. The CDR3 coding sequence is TGTGCCAGTAGTATGGCCCAGGGAGTAAACGAGCAGTACTTC.

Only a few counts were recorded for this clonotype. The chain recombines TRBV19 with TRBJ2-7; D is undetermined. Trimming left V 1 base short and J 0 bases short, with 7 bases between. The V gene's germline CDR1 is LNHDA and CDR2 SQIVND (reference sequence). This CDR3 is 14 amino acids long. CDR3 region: CASSIAGSSYEQYF. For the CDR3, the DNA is TGTGCCAGTAGTATAGCGGGCAGCTCCTACGAGCAGTACTTC.